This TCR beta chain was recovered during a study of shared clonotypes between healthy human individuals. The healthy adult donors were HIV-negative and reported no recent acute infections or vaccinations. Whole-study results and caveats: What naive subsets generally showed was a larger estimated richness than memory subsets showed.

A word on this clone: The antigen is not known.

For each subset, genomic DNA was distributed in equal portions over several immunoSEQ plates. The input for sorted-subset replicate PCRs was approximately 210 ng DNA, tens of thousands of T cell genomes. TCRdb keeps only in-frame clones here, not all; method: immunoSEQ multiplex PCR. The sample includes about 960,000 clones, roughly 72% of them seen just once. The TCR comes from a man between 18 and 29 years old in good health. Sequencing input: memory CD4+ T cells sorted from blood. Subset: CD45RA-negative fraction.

This CDR3 reads CASKVRGGRYEQYF. The CDR3 coding sequence is TGTGCCAGCAAGGTCCGGGGGGGCCGCTACGAGCAGTACTTC. This chain connects TRBV2 to TRBJ2-7; TRBD2 aligns across 8 bases. Per germline, CDR1 SNHLY and CDR2 FYNNEI. Trimming removed 7 bases from V and 3 bases from J; junction bases left unmatched: 8. The CDR3 runs to 14 residues.